A selection of T cell receptor beta chains follows, all from one sample in a study of tumor-infiltrating lymphocytes in primary liver carcinoma. One entry per CDR3 protein results from TCRdb running MiXCR on the multiplex PCR reads. The data hold tens of thousands of distinct CDR3 sequences, with 65% to 85% observed a single time. Source material: liver tumor tissue from sampling region 5. The receptors stem from a man aged 35 to 55 with primary liver carcinoma and hepatitis B virus infection. CDR3s include the opening cysteine and the closing phenylalanine or tryptophan. The D gene is left open where the match is weak. Size tells how often a clone was seen (once, few, many) or the class of an expanded clone, and some rows leave it out.

J,size,D,V,CDR3,DNA
TRBJ2-5,.,.,TRBV10-3,CAIGGGALQETHHF,TGTGCCATCGGAGGGGGGGCCCTACAAGAGACCCATCACTTC
TRBJ2-1,.,.,TRBV11-2,CASSFNREQFF,TGTGCCAGTAGCTTTAACAGAGAGCAGTTCTTC
TRBJ2-7,many,TRBD1,TRBV28,CASNSGTDVSYEQYF,TGTGCCAGCAACTCCGGGACAGATGTCTCCTACGAGCAGTACTTC
TRBJ1-6,.,TRBD1,TRBV13,CASGSPGDRGDSPLHF,TGTGCCAGCGGCTCACCCGGGGACAGAGGCGATTCACCCCTTCACTTT
TRBJ2-7,.,.,TRBV20-1,CSAREGHPKRNEQYF,TGCAGTGCCCGCGAGGGCCACCCTAAGAGGAACGAGCAGTACTTC
TRBJ2-7,.,.,TRBV6-9,CASSSGTCEQYF,TGTGCCAGTAGTTCCGGTACCTGCGAGCAGTACTTC
TRBJ2-1,many,TRBD1,TRBV6-2/TRBV6-3,CASSYPDRSSYNEQFF,TGTGCCAGCAGTTACCCGGACAGGAGCTCCTACAATGAGCAGTTCTTC
TRBJ2-2,.,TRBD2,TRBV29-1,CGVGTSAANTRGLFF,TGCGGCGTTGGGACTAGCGCGGCGAACACCAGGGGGCTGTTTTTT
TRBJ2-7,.,TRBD1,TRBV5-4,CANSGQGSHEQYF,TGTGCCAACAGCGGACAGGGCTCCCACGAGCAGTACTTC
TRBJ2-7,.,TRBD2,TRBV6-5,CVSNSAGLSYEQYF,TGTGTCAGCAATTCAGCGGGACTCTCCTACGAGCAGTACTTC
TRBJ2-6,.,TRBD1,TRBV11-2,CGSSMGGDRGISLSRANILTF,TGTGGCAGCAGCATGGGGGGAGACAGGGGCATTTCCCTCTCTAGGGCCAACATCCTGACTTTC
TRBJ2-1,.,.,TRBV7-9,CAISSECGEQFF,TGTGCCATCAGCTCGGAGTGTGGTGAGCAGTTCTTC
TRBJ1-1,.,.,TRBV2,CASNAGSRWAEAFF,TGTGCCAGCAATGCTGGCAGTAGATGGGCTGAAGCTTTCTTT